This T cell receptor (beta chain) was retrieved from a study of T cell responses to AZD1222 COVID-19 vaccine. Study results and caveats: Among the donors, most were white British and more were female, and clonal diversity was possibly underestimated. There were repertoire samples only from the period after the peak T cell response. CD4 TCRs associated with vaccination spanned spike, dominating at 160-218 and 743-854. Baseline serology detected seropositivity in only a handful of AZD1222 recipients.

As concerns this clone: The target antigen is unknown.

Libraries were prepared by immunoSEQ multiplex PCR; TCRdb keeps only in-frame clonotypes and omits some of them. The sample yields some 180,000 clones, around 90% seen once. CDR1 MNHEY and CDR2 SMNVEV come from the germline V gene (reference sequence). V was pared by 7 bases and J by 4 bases, with 17 bases between. The CDR3 loop spans 15 amino acids. The chain uses TRBV27 and TRBJ2-1; D is unclear. This sample comprised peripheral blood, obtained 28 days after the second AZD1222 dose. This TCR derives from an adult who received the AZD1222 COVID-19 vaccine. CDR3 DNA: TGTGCCAGCACCCTAGGGCTACCTGGTTACAATGAGCAGTTCTTC. It translates to CASTLGLPGYNEQFF.